This TCR beta chain originates from a study of T cell responses to AZD1222 COVID-19 vaccine. Study-wide points: Donors were mostly white British, more females; clonal diversity possibly underestimated. Vaccine-associated CD4 TCRs spanned spike, dominant at 160-218 and 743-854. Two doses of AZD1222 preceded a rise in Spike-specific TCR breadth and depth. Just a handful of AZD1222 recipients tested seropositive at baseline.

Concerning this clone itself: The antigen remains undetermined.

The data were produced by immunoSEQ multiplex PCR, yet TCRdb's version contains in-frame clones alone and is incomplete. The repertoire holds approximately 77,000 clones, roughly nine tenths seen once, with roughly 6.4% in the top ten. The CDR3 spans 12 residues. In germline, CDR1 is MNHEY, CDR2 SVGAGI. V dropped 6 bases and J dropped 5 bases, with 10 bases sitting between them. The source was peripheral blood, collected on day 0 of MenACWY control vaccination. The rearrangement uses TRBV6-5 and TRBJ1-2; D uncertain. This sequence was found in an adult in good health. CDR3 sequence reads: CASSLRPYGYTF. The CDR3 DNA sequence: TGTGCCAGCAGCCTCCGCCCTTATGGCTACACCTTC.